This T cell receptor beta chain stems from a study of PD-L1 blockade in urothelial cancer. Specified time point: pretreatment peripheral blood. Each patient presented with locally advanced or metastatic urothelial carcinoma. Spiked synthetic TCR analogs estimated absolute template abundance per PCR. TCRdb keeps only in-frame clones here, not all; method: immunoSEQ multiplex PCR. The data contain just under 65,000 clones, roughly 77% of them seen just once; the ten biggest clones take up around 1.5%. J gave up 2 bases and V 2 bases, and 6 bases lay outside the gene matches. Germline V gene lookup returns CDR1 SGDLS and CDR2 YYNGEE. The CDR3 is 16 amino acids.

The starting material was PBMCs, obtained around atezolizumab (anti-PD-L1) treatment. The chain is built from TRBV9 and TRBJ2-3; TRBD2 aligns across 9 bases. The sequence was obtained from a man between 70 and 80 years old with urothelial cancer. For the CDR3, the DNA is TGTGCCAGCAGCGTCTCTCTAGCGGGGTTCACAGATACGCAGTATTTT. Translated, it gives CASSVSLAGFTDTQYF.